These 12 T cell receptor beta chains were sequenced from one sample in a study of graft-versus-host responses after intestinal transplantation. The assay was immunoSEQ multiplex PCR, and TCRdb's table has in-frame clones only and misses some. Of some 38,000 clones in the sample, roughly 93% were seen once. For these receptors, no antigen is known. The sequences come from unstimulated CD8+ T cells sorted from spleen or lymph node cells, collected before transplant. Receptors originate from a human donor who was the organ donor for an intestinal transplant.

V gene TRBV28 combines with J gene TRBJ2-7; 8 nucleotides line up with TRBD1. The CDR3 runs 14 residues. The V and J ends lost 6 bases and 1 base, in that order; junction bases with no gene match: 5. The V gene's germline CDR1 is MDHEN and CDR2 SYDVKM. The CDR3 DNA is TGTGCCAGCAGCGACAGGGGCCCATCCTACGAGCAGTACTTC. This gives the protein CASSDRGPSYEQYF.

V gene TRBV6-1 combines with J gene TRBJ2-7; 8 bases align to TRBD2. The germline V gene has CDR1 MNHNS and CDR2 SASEGT. The trim removed 7 bases at V and 9 bases at J, leaving 11 bases unmatched. The CDR3 sequence is 13 residues long. CDR3 in amino acids: CASKQGLADAQYF. In nucleotides, the CDR3 is TGTGCCAGCAAACAAGGACTAGCTGACGCGCAGTACTTC.

The V gene is TRBV11-1, the J gene TRBJ2-1; TRBD2 matches 8 bases. Trimming cost V 4 bases and J 7 bases; bases outside gene matches: 9. Looked up from germline, CDR1 is SGHAT and CDR2 is FQDESV (reference sequence). CDR3 size: 15 residues. The CDR3 DNA follows: TGTGCCAGCAGCTCAAAGCGGGAGATTCGGAATGAGCAGTTCTTC. This encodes CASSSKREIRNEQFF.

This chain links TRBV6-6 with TRBJ2-1, with D perhaps being TRBD1 or TRBD2 (5 bases each). Between the trimmed V and J ends, which lost 4 bases and 8 bases, there was a span of 6 bases. Per the germline V gene, CDR1 is MNHNY and CDR2 is SVGAGI (reference sequence). The CDR3 is 11 amino acids. CDR3 sequence (DNA): TGTGCCAGCAGTTCGGGGCATGAGCAGTTCTTC. Amino acids: CASSSGHEQFF.

V is TRBV4-2 and J is TRBJ1-5; no definite D call. Germline V lookup: CDR1 LGHNA, CDR2 YNFKEQ. The V end lost 0 bases, the J end lost 0 bases, and 6 bases lay between the germline ends. The length of the CDR3 is 15 residues. CDR3 region: CASSQDRNSNQPQHF. The CDR3 region has the DNA TGTGCCAGCAGCCAAGATAGGAATAGCAATCAGCCCCAGCATTTT.

The rearrangement uses TRBV11-2 and TRBJ2-1; D is perhaps TRBD2 (5 bases). The CDR3 sequence is 16 residues long. Trimming pared 1 base from V and 7 bases from J, leaving 17 bases between. CDR1 and CDR2 from the germline V gene are SGHAT and FQNNGV. CDR3 nucleotide sequence: TGTGCCAGCAGCTTAGGTACGCGGGTTAGGTGGAATGAGCAGTTCTTC. Translation gives CASSLGTRVRWNEQFF.

The chain has TRBV5-6 and TRBJ2-5; 8 positions agree with TRBD2. The CDR3 has 16 residues. The J segment lost 4 bases and the V segment lost 0 bases, leaving 8 bases of the junction unmatched. Germline CDR1 reads SGHDT; CDR2 reads YYEEEE. CDR3 sequence reads: CASSLVREGQRETQYF. In DNA, the CDR3 is TGTGCCAGCAGCTTGGTTCGGGAGGGCCAGAGAGAGACCCAGTACTTC. The entire variable domain, with the rest obtained from reference TRBV5-6 and TRBJ2-5, is as follows: DAGVTQSPTHLIKTRGQQVTLRCSPKSGHDTVSWYQQALGQGPQFIFQYYEEEERQRGNFPDRFSGHQFPNYSSELNVNALLLGDSALYLCASSLVREGQRETQYFGPGTRLLVL.

In DNA form, the CDR3 reads TGTGCCAGCAGTTACAGGGATGAGCAGTTCTTC. It codes for CASSYRDEQFF. The rearrangement links TRBV6-5 to TRBJ2-1; D gene uncertain. The V gene's germline CDR1 is MNHEY and CDR2 SVGAGI. The V end was cut by 2 bases, the J end by 8 bases, with 4 bases between. The CDR3 has 11 residues.

The genes are TRBV27 and TRBJ1-4; 8 bases agree with TRBD1. V was clipped by 6 bases and J by 4 bases; unmatched bases: 4. This CDR3 spans 14 amino acids. Germline assignment: CDR1 MNHEY and CDR2 SMNVEV (reference sequence). CDR3 in DNA: TGTGCCAGCAGCTGGACAGGGTTTAATGAAAAACTGTTTTTT. This gives the protein CASSWTGFNEKLFF.

The chain employs TRBV14 and TRBJ2-1; TRBD1 matches 10 bases. Germline CDR1 reads SGHDN; CDR2 reads FVKESK. The CDR3 is 14 amino acids. The ends lost 4 bases at V and 9 bases at J; junction bases unmatched: 6. The CDR3 protein is CASSLRDRGGEQFF. In DNA form, the CDR3 reads TGTGCCAGCAGCCTCCGGGACAGGGGAGGTGAGCAGTTCTTC.

The chain has TRBV11-3 and TRBJ1-1, with D tentatively TRBD1 (6 bases). CDR1 SGHNT and CDR2 YENEEA come from the germline V gene. The V end was cut by 5 bases, the J end by 5 bases, with 12 bases between. There are 13 residues in the CDR3. CDR3 residues: CASSVTRGTEAFF. The CDR3 region has the DNA TGTGCCAGCAGCGTCACTAGGGGGACTGAAGCTTTCTTT.

This clone was counted once. The sample carries other DNA sequences with the same CDR3. V and J are TRBV20-1 and TRBJ2-7; D is possibly TRBD2 (5 bases). The V and J ends lost 7 bases and 9 bases respectively, with 16 bases between them. The CDR3 totals 11 residues. CDR1 is DFQATT and CDR2 is SNEGSKA in the germline V gene (reference sequence). The CDR3 coding sequence is TGCAGTGGTCGGGGTACCTGGGGGCAGTACTTC. It specifies CSGRGTWGQYF.